This T cell receptor delta chain came from a study of Vδ1+ human thymocytes. Sequences come from RNA converted to cDNA by reverse transcription. The CDR3 regions were amplified by multiplex PCR from V-gene primers to a constant-region primer. TCRdb re-called the multiplex PCR reads via CATT. The repertoire holds some 54,000 delta-chain clones, with approximately 15% as singletons. The V gene's germline CDR1 is TSWWSYY and CDR2 QGS. The CDR3 extends over 22 amino acids. Trimming took 1 base from V and 0 from J; bases not matched to a gene: 20. Notes on the study in general: Thymic delta-chain repertoires held approximately 19% Vdelta2 sequences and few Vdelta3, despite high sort purity. Thymic TRG and TRD repertoires appeared highly polyclonal, with Gaussian CDR3 length distributions. Unexpected Vdelta2 sequences could cause misinterpretation of bulk repertoire data.

This clone was recorded a few times. Its antigen remains unknown. Vdelta1+ thymocyte sorts reached between roughly 97% and 99.6% purity. Sequences were obtained from Vdelta1+ gamma-delta thymocytes from the thymus. Subset: FACS-sorted CD3+ TCRalphabeta- TCRVdelta1+ TCRVdelta2- thymocytes. The rearrangement joins TRDV1 to TRDJ1, with 10 bases aligning to TRDD3. This TCR came from a boy in the first two years of life who had congenital heart surgery. CDR3 DNA sequence: TGTGCTCTTGGGGAACCCTTCCGAACCTCGTACTGGGGGATTAACCACACCGATAAACTCATCTTT. It is translated as CALGEPFRTSYWGINHTDKLIF.